This TCR beta chain was obtained from a study of OX40 agonist ivuxolimab in advanced cancers. As for the study more broadly: Ivuxolimab was a fully human IgG2 agonistic monoclonal antibody targeting the costimulatory receptor OX40 (CD134). Of the roughly 52 dose-escalation patients, hepatocellular carcinoma was present in around 20, melanoma in approximately 15, renal cell carcinoma in 9 and head and neck cancer in 9. Partial responses occurred in three dose-escalation patients: two with cutaneous melanoma and one with hepatocellular carcinoma. Intravenous ivuxolimab was administered to patients every 2 weeks at six dose levels: 0.01, 0.1, 0.3, 1.5, 3 and 10 mg/kg. Patients were allowed to have had prior anti-PD-1, anti-PD-L1 or anti-CTLA-4 therapy, and approximately 40% of the dose-escalation patients had previously received checkpoint inhibitors. The monotherapy dose-escalation portion (N ≈ 57 patients) of the phase I ivuxolimab trial is reported in the paper. Peripheral TCRbeta sequencing aimed to test whether ivuxolimab altered TCR sequence diversity and caused clonal T-cell expansion. A male proportion of 75% to 85% and a mean age of 60 years, ranging from 23 to 79, were recorded for the dose-escalation cohort. Results the study describes overall, beyond this receptor: Low levels of normalized T-cell clonal expansion were also seen in some nonresponding patients. Antigen specificity was not determined for the clonally expanded peripheral T cells. Clonal expansion of both CD4+ and CD8+ blood T cells was observed from baseline to week 6 at doses 0.1 to 3.0 mg/kg. In the 0.1-3.0 mg/kg groups, partial responders had among the lowest normalized peripheral clonal expansion, particularly in CD8+ T cells. After ivuxolimab, CD8+ T cells had more expanded clones than CD4+ T cells on average.

Patients with autoimmune disease history or receiving systemic immunosuppression were excluded from the trial. Peripheral blood for TCR sequencing was collected from all dose cohorts at baseline, on cycle 4 day 1, and on cycle 7 day 1. The samples were drawn from a first-in-human, open-label, multicenter phase I dose-escalation trial of ivuxolimab. Adults with locally advanced or metastatic head and neck squamous cell, hepatocellular, melanoma or renal cell carcinoma were enrolled in the trial. Before TCR sequencing, CD4+ T cells and CD8+ T cells from peripheral blood were sorted into separate populations. A word on this clone: The antigen this receptor binds is unknown. The input lacks base qualities; no much larger clone sits a single base away.

Genomic DNA was extracted from sorted cells for sequencing of the TCRbeta CDR3 region. TCRbeta CDR3 regions were sequenced using the immunoSEQ Assay. Not all clones reach the TCRdb copy of this immuneACCESS table, which keeps in-frame sequences only. Checked studies attribute under half of the gap to unresolved V genes and leave the rest unexplained. The sample table contains 65,000 to 80,000 clones; only one count was recorded for approximately 86% of them. 0.7% to 0.9% of the sample goes to the ten largest clones. CDR1 and CDR2, per the germline V gene, are MNHEY and SVGAGI. Measured from the cysteine to the phenylalanine, the CDR3 is 15 residues long. The read is trimmed to its CDR3 DNA, 45 bases read in frame from base 1. Trimming at the junction amounts to 6 bases on V and 7 bases on J, and the germline ends lie 18 bases apart.

The sequences come from CD4+ or CD8+ T cells sorted from blood, collected in a trial of the OX40 agonist ivuxolimab. The clonotype originates from an adult with an advanced solid tumor such as melanoma, head and neck, liver or kidney cancer. The V gene is TRBV6-5 and the J gene is TRBJ2-2; too little of a D gene remains to name it. CDR3 protein: CASSRSRSPNGELFF. The nucleotide sequence is TGTGCCAGCAGCCGGAGCAGAAGCCCCAACGGGGAGCTGTTTTTT.